The next 17 T cell receptor beta chains were all read from a single sample in a study of blood T cell repertoires in COVID-19. TCRdb's table, derived via immunoSEQ multiplex PCR, lists solely in-frame clones and lacks some. This table has 200,000 to 250,000 clones, 65% to 90% appearing once. The source material was PBMCs or T cells enriched from blood (not recorded which). These receptors were collected from a man aged 35 to 55 who had recovered from COVID-19.

Only one count was recorded for this clone. The chain carries TRBV10-1 and TRBJ2-1; 7 bases match TRBD1. CDR1 is WNHNN, CDR2 SYGVQD, per germline (reference sequence). CDR3 length equals 18 residues. J lost 1 base, V lost 0 bases, and 9 bases had no gene match. This CDR3 reads CASSESRLRQGSYNEQFF. The CDR3, as DNA: TGCGCCAGCAGTGAGTCTCGTCTTAGACAGGGATCCTACAATGAGCAGTTCTTC.

This rearrangement joins TRBV30 to TRBJ2-7; maybe TRBD2 (5 bases). Germline V gene lookup returns CDR1 GTSNPN and CDR2 SVGIG (reference sequence). Trimming took off 8 bases at V and 6 bases at J, with 20 bases between the two ends. The length of the CDR3 is 13 residues. The CDR3: CARRERLPSEQYF. CDR3 DNA: TGTGCCCGACGGGAACGTCTACCGTCCGAGCAGTACTTC.

The rearrangement links TRBV2 to TRBJ1-2; D is unclear. With 3 bases removed from V and 4 bases from J, the gap between germline ends came to 9 bases. The germline gives CDR1 SNHLY, CDR2 FYNNEI. The CDR3 is 13 amino acids. CDR3 loop: CASSEWRSYGYTF. Here the CDR3 DNA reads TGTGCCAGCAGTGAGTGGCGGTCCTATGGCTACACCTTC.

V usage is TRBV7-9 and J usage is TRBJ2-1, with D possibly TRBD2 on 5 matching bases. The V and J ends lost 7 bases and 0 bases respectively, with 16 bases between them. CDR1 SEHNR and CDR2 FQNEAQ come from the germline V gene (reference sequence). This CDR3 spans 16 amino acids. The CDR3 sequence: CASTPPGESSYNEQFF. The CDR3 DNA follows: TGTGCCAGCACCCCACCCGGGGAGAGCTCCTACAATGAGCAGTTCTTC.

The CDR3 nucleotides read TGTGCCAGCAGCGTAGGCCGGGGTGGACAGTCCATCTCTGGAAACACCATATATTTT. Its protein is CASSVGRGGQSISGNTIYF. The V gene is TRBV9, the J gene TRBJ1-3, with D possibly TRBD1 on 6 matching bases. From germline, CDR1 is SGDLS and CDR2 YYNGEE. The length of the CDR3 is 19 residues. Between the trimmed V and J ends, which lost 0 bases and 0 bases, there was a span of 19 bases.

This chain joins TRBV25-1 and TRBJ2-7, with D unclear. CDR1 and CDR2 (germline): MGHDK, SYGVNS. The CDR3 totals 11 residues. Trimming pared 0 bases from V and 7 bases from J, leaving 4 bases between. CDR3 nucleotides: TGTGCCAGCAGTGAATACCTGGAGCAGTACTTC. Amino acids: CASSEYLEQYF.

This clone showed up just once. This chain joins TRBV5-4 and TRBJ2-2, with 9 nucleotides matching TRBD1. The CDR3 is 16 amino acids. Germline loops: CDR1 SGHNT, CDR2 YYREEE (reference sequence). The J segment lost 5 bases and the V segment lost 4 bases, leaving 9 bases of the junction unmatched. CDR3 region: CASSQGQGLLTGELFF. The CDR3 bases are TGTGCCAGCAGCCAGGGACAGGGTTTGTTGACCGGGGAGCTGTTTTTT.

The chain combines TRBV19 with TRBJ2-1, with TRBD1 matching over 10 bases. V was pared by 3 bases and J by 6 bases, with 5 bases of the junction left unmatched. The germline V gene has CDR1 LNHDA and CDR2 SQIVND (reference sequence). The CDR3 is made up of 15 amino acids. The CDR3 DNA follows: TGTGCCAGTAGTATGTACCGGACAGGGGGCAATGAGCAGTTCTTC. This encodes CASSMYRTGGNEQFF.

V usage is TRBV5-8 and J usage is TRBJ2-1; TRBD1 agrees at 9 bases. CDR1 is SGHTS and CDR2 is YDEGEE in the germline V gene. This CDR3 is 13 amino acids long. Trimming removed 5 bases from V and 8 bases from J; junction bases left unmatched: 5. CDR3 amino acids: CASRFTGGDEQFF. CDR3 nucleotide sequence: TGTGCCAGCAGGTTCACAGGGGGCGATGAGCAGTTCTTC.

The V and J genes are TRBV6-5 and TRBJ2-1; 10 bases are a match to TRBD1. The CDR3 has 15 residues. Germline V lookup: CDR1 MNHEY, CDR2 SVGAGI. J lost 5 bases, V lost 5 bases, and 6 bases had no gene match. CDR3 residues: CASSRGTGVNNEQFF. The DNA for the CDR3 is TGTGCCAGCAGTCGCGGGACAGGGGTGAACAATGAGCAGTTCTTC.

The rearrangement links TRBV5-4 to TRBJ1-4, with 9 bases fitting TRBD1. CDR1 is SGHNT, CDR2 YYREEE, per germline (reference sequence). After removal of 2 bases from V and 6 bases from J, the junction contained 2 bases not matched to a gene. This CDR3 has 14 residues. CDR3 DNA sequence: TGTGCCAGCAGCTTCGACAGGGGGGATGAAAAACTGTTTTTT. Protein sequence: CASSFDRGDEKLFF.

V usage is TRBV27 and J usage is TRBJ1-1; no clear D gene. This CDR3 has 13 residues. The germline V and J ends were trimmed by 6 bases and 4 bases, with 12 bases remaining between them. CDR1 is MNHEY, CDR2 SMNVEV, per germline (reference sequence). The DNA of the CDR3 is TGTGCCAGCAGGGAGGTAGCAGTCACTGAAGCTTTCTTT. Its protein is CASREVAVTEAFF.

Concerning this clone itself: Other nucleotide sequences in the sample specify the same CDR3. The J gene is TRBJ1-5, the V gene TRBV19; possibly TRBD1 for D (5 bases). Trimming removed 3 bases from V and 5 bases from J, with 11 bases in between. This CDR3 contains 14 residues. Germline V gives CDR1 LNHDA, CDR2 SQIVND (reference sequence). CDR3 DNA sequence: TGTGCCAGTAGTATTGAGTTAGGGGATCAGCCCCAGCATTTT. This encodes CASSIELGDQPQHF.

The chain joins TRBV2 to TRBJ2-3; 9 positions agree with TRBD1. The length of the CDR3 is 15 residues. Germline CDR1 reads SNHLY; CDR2 reads FYNNEI. V shed 6 bases, J shed 7 bases, and the junction held 11 bases outside the gene matches. In nucleotides, the CDR3 is TGTGCCAGCAGGGGCTCGACAGGGGGGGGAAATACGCAGTATTTT. It encodes CASRGSTGGGNTQYF.

The rearrangement joins TRBV11-3 to TRBJ2-1; D is uncertain. The CDR3 loop spans 14 amino acids. The germline V gene encodes CDR1 SGHNT and CDR2 YENEEA. Trimming stripped 0 bases from V and 7 bases from J, with 10 bases between. In DNA, the CDR3 is TGTGCCAGCAGCTTAGAACGAGATATAAATGAGCAGTTCTTC. Amino acid sequence: CASSLERDINEQFF.

The J gene is TRBJ1-1, the V gene TRBV6-2 or TRBV6-3; D remains ambiguous. There are 12 residues in the CDR3. V lost 4 bases to trimming and J lost 3 bases, with 6 bases between them. CDR1 MNHEY and CDR2 SVGEGT come from the germline V gene. The CDR3 bases are TGTGCCAGCAGTTCTGTTGACACTGAAGCTTTCTTT. Protein: CASSSVDTEAFF.

The chain uses TRBV7-2 and TRBJ2-3; 7 bases align to TRBD1. This CDR3 has 14 amino acids. Per the germline V gene, CDR1 is SGHTA and CDR2 is FQGNSA. V gave up 4 bases and J gave up 7 bases; unmatched junction bases: 8. The CDR3 region is CASSSGTAGNTQYF. The CDR3 nucleotides are TGTGCCAGCAGCTCAGGGACAGCTGGAAATACGCAGTATTTT.